Listed below are T cell receptor beta chains from one sample, sequenced in a study of CD8+CD57+ T cells in acquired aplastic anemia. TCRdb reprocessed the reads via MiXCR and lists one record per CDR3 protein. This sample has fewer than 200,000 distinct CDR3 sequences, with about 48% found just once. Sequenced material: sorted CD4+, CD8+, or CD8+CD57+ T cells (not recorded which) from PBMCs. All receptors come from a human donor in good health. Each CDR3 is given without its conserved first and last residue. Fields, in order: V gene, D gene, J gene, CDR3 protein. A D gene is named only where the DNA matches it firmly.

>TRBV2|.|TRBJ2-1
ARNGDNEQF
>TRBV9|TRBD1|TRBJ1-3
ASSVGTGDLIVGNTIY
>TRBV12-5|.|TRBJ2-5
ASGRGALETQY
>TRBV29-1|.|TRBJ1-2
SVDRGTFNYGYT
>TRBV30|.|TRBJ2-2
AWSVPTTRTGELF
>TRBV14|.|TRBJ2-7
ASSHTAPGEQY
>TRBV12-3/TRBV12-4|TRBD1|TRBJ1-2
ASSHRDRVGGYT
>TRBV2|TRBD1|TRBJ1-4
ASRGDRVRLF
>TRBV7-3|.|TRBJ2-7
ASSSGLYEQY
>TRBV9|.|TRBJ1-5
ASSPSPEPNQPQH
>TRBV10-3|.|TRBJ1-6
AIGEGGANNSPLH
>TRBV7-9|.|TRBJ2-7
ASSQGGYEQY
>TRBV20-1|.|TRBJ1-1
SARDGRTEAF
>TRBV7-9|.|TRBJ2-7
AGRTQGGEQY
>TRBV10-3|TRBD2|TRBJ2-5
AISESFSGSQETQY
>TRBV29-1|.|TRBJ2-7
SVPGAYEQY
>TRBV24-1|TRBD2|TRBJ2-1
ASSISGSPYNEQF
>TRBV20-1|.|TRBJ1-1
SALRDTEAF
>TRBV15|.|TRBJ1-6
ATSRSMGSYNSPLH
>TRBV6-5|.|TRBJ2-3
ASSRTVRTDTQY
>TRBV24-1|TRBD1|TRBJ2-5
ATSDLTGAQETQY
>TRBV7-9|.|TRBJ2-2
ASSLGGEDTGELF
>TRBV11-2|.|TRBJ2-7
ASGTENPYEQY
>TRBV12-5|.|TRBJ2-7
ASASGGYEQY
>TRBV25-1|TRBD1|TRBJ1-2
ASRGPTGNYGYT
>TRBV12-3/TRBV12-4|.|TRBJ1-1
ASSRVAVSEAF
>TRBV20-1|.|TRBJ1-2
SARMRGGYT
>TRBV15|.|TRBJ2-5
ATSLQQGPETQY
>TRBV2|.|TRBJ1-4
ASNFPLNEKLF
>TRBV10-3|TRBD1|TRBJ2-3
AISGTGGTPSTDTQY
>TRBV20-1|.|TRBJ2-7
SASGDTGTYEQY
>TRBV18|.|TRBJ1-5
ASSPPGRVGNQPQH
>TRBV29-1|TRBD2|TRBJ2-7
SATSGSYEQY
>TRBV10-3|.|TRBJ1-1
AISTDRYDEAF
>TRBV29-1|.|TRBJ1-1
SYSVNTEAF
>TRBV3-1|.|TRBJ2-7
ASSYGKNYEQY
>TRBV29-1|.|TRBJ1-1
SVEANTEAF
>TRBV19|TRBD1|TRBJ1-5
ASSPEGRGQHQPQH
>TRBV10-3|TRBD2|TRBJ2-7
AISDPQRGGEQY
>TRBV12-3/TRBV12-4|TRBD1|TRBJ1-4
ASSPDGTGSQKLF
>TRBV6-1|TRBD1|TRBJ2-7
AIRDSSHYEQY
>TRBV5-4|.|TRBJ2-1
ASSSTRGVIHEQF
>TRBV20-1|.|TRBJ2-7
SARDGGRGANEQY
>TRBV12-3/TRBV12-4|TRBD1|TRBJ1-1
ASRQGMTEAF
>TRBV12-3/TRBV12-4|TRBD1|TRBJ2-7
ASSPGQGFLYEQY
>TRBV2|.|TRBJ2-7
ASSLNIGPTYEQY
>TRBV10-1|.|TRBJ2-7
ASRQPGGVSYEQY